A selection of T cell receptor beta chains follows, all from one sample in a study of blood T cell repertoires in COVID-19. Some clones are missing from TCRdb's copy, which holds only in-frame ones; the method was immunoSEQ multiplex PCR. The sample holds about 440,000 clones, more than 85% seen once. The sequenced sample was peripheral blood. All receptors come from a young woman with acute or convalescent COVID-19. CDR3s include the opening cysteine and the closing phenylalanine or tryptophan. D genes are given only for firm matches. Only part of the rows carry a size: once, few, many, or a class if the clone is expanded.

>few|TRBV11-1|TRBJ1-1|TRBD1
CASSLEEGALTEAFF
TGTGCCAGCAGCTTAGAGGAGGGGGCATTGACTGAAGCTTTCTTT
>NA|TRBV12-5|TRBJ2-7|NA
CASAPSPLREQYF
TGTGCTAGTGCGCCGAGCCCCCTACGCGAGCAGTACTTC
>NA|TRBV6-5|TRBJ1-2|NA
CASRRSRDYGYTF
TGTGCCAGCAGGCGGAGTCGGGACTATGGCTACACCTTC
>NA|TRBV10-3|TRBJ2-1|NA
CAISESSEQFF
TGTGCCATCAGTGAGTCTAGTGAGCAGTTCTTC
>NA|TRBV6-5|TRBJ1-4|NA
CASSSGERAREKLFF
TGTGCCAGCAGCTCCGGAGAGCGGGCGCGTGAAAAACTGTTTTTT
>once|TRBV6-5|TRBJ1-2|TRBD1
CASSKDRDKIRGYTF
TGTGCCAGCAGCAAGGACAGGGACAAAATTCGAGGCTACACCTTC
>many|TRBV7-6|TRBJ1-5|TRBD1
CASCVTGGFGQPQHF
TGTGCCAGCTGCGTGACAGGGGGCTTCGGTCAGCCCCAGCATTTT
>NA|TRBV4-1|TRBJ1-1|NA
CASSQVDRLEAFF
TGCGCCAGCAGCCAAGTAGACAGGCTTGAAGCTTTCTTT
>once|TRBV3-1/TRBV3-2|TRBJ2-7|NA
CASSQGWGSAYEQYF
TGTGCCAGCAGCCAAGGATGGGGCTCGGCCTACGAGCAGTACTTC
>NA|TRBV18|TRBJ1-1|TRBD1
CASSPDRLNTEAFF
TGTGCCAGCTCACCGGACAGGTTGAACACTGAAGCTTTCTTT
>many|TRBV24-1|TRBJ1-2|TRBD1
CATSRTGDYGYTF
TGTGCCACCAGTCGGACAGGGGACTATGGCTACACCTTC
>NA|TRBV7-2|TRBJ2-7|NA
CASSYRAGEQYF
TGTGCCAGCAGCTACAGGGCAGGCGAGCAGTACTTC
>NA|TRBV9|TRBJ1-3|TRBD1
CASSVGQGAGNTIYF
TGTGCCAGCAGCGTAGGCCAGGGGGCCGGAAACACCATATATTTT
>NA|TRBV29-1|TRBJ1-1|NA
CSVQRRGGAAPMNTEAFF
TGCAGCGTTCAAAGACGCGGAGGGGCGGCCCCGATGAACACTGAAGCTTTCTTT
>NA|TRBV2|TRBJ1-2|NA
CASSVVYGYTF
TGTGCCAGCAGTGTCGTCTATGGCTACACCTTC
>NA|TRBV25-1|TRBJ2-5|NA
CASSEFISGDFQETQYF
TGTGCCAGCAGTGAATTTATATCGGGAGATTTCCAAGAGACCCAGTACTTC
>NA|TRBV4-1|TRBJ2-2|NA
CASSQEGGKRAGELFF
TGCGCCAGCAGCCAAGAGGGTGGCAAGAGGGCCGGGGAGCTGTTTTTT
>NA|TRBV5-1|TRBJ1-3|TRBD1
CASSRGQGNALGNTIYF
TGCGCCAGCAGCAGAGGACAGGGAAACGCTTTAGGAAACACCATATATTTT
>NA|TRBV3-1/TRBV3-2|TRBJ1-1|TRBD1
CASSQGQGALPMNTEAFF
TGTGCCAGCAGCCAAGGACAGGGGGCTCTTCCTATGAACACTGAAGCTTTCTTT
>NA|TRBV4-1|TRBJ1-2|NA
CASSQEGPTSGYGYTF
TGCGCCAGCAGCCAAGAGGGGCCAACTTCAGGCTATGGCTACACCTTC
>NA|TRBV27|TRBJ2-3|TRBD2
CASSPLAGGPPDTQYF
TGTGCCAGCAGTCCATTAGCGGGGGGGCCCCCAGATACGCAGTATTTT
>NA|TRBV5-4|TRBJ1-4|NA
CASSADAGGTNEKLFF
TGTGCCAGCAGCGCCGATGCGGGGGGAACTAATGAAAAACTGTTTTTT
>NA|TRBV29-1|TRBJ1-1|TRBD1
CSAGDRVPEAFF
TGCAGCGCCGGGGACAGGGTTCCTGAAGCTTTCTTT
>NA|TRBV4-1|TRBJ2-5|TRBD1
CASSRQGQETQYF
TGCGCCAGCAGCAGACAGGGTCAAGAGACCCAGTACTTC
>NA|TRBV28|TRBJ2-3|TRBD2
CASSLPGLAGGPTPDTQYF
TGTGCCAGCAGTTTACCGGGACTAGCGGGGGGGCCCACACCGGATACGCAGTATTTT
>NA|TRBV2|TRBJ2-7|TRBD2
CASSEVGRGGGYEQYF
TGTGCCAGCAGTGAGGTTGGGCGGGGGGGCGGCTACGAGCAGTACTTC
>NA|TRBV3-1/TRBV3-2|TRBJ2-7|NA
CASSQESRAPSYEQYF
TGTGCCAGCAGCCAAGAGTCAAGAGCACCTAGCTACGAGCAGTACTTC
>NA|TRBV6-5|TRBJ2-3|TRBD2
CASSAAGDRTDTQYF
TGTGCCAGCAGCGCCGCGGGGGACCGCACAGATACGCAGTATTTT
>NA|TRBV19|TRBJ2-3|TRBD1
CASSTRTGATDTQYF
TGTGCCAGTAGTACTCGGACAGGGGCCACAGATACGCAGTATTTT
>NA|TRBV9|TRBJ2-5|TRBD2
CASSVTAGGVETQYF
TGTGCCAGCAGCGTCACAGCGGGGGGCGTTGAGACCCAGTACTTC
>NA|TRBV9|TRBJ2-7|NA
CASSVAPSSYEQYF
TGTGCCAGCAGCGTGGCGCCTAGCTCCTACGAGCAGTACTTC
>NA|TRBV25-1|TRBJ2-7|TRBD1
CASRAGTGAHYEQYF
TGTGCCAGCAGAGCCGGGACAGGGGCCCACTACGAGCAGTACTTC
>NA|TRBV9|TRBJ2-2|NA
CASSVSSANTGELFF
TGTGCCAGCAGCGTTTCTTCGGCGAACACCGGGGAGCTGTTTTTT
>many|TRBV30|TRBJ2-7|NA
CAWSVKSYEQYF
TGTGCCTGGAGTGTAAAGAGCTACGAGCAGTACTTC
>NA|TRBV6-5|TRBJ1-3|NA
CASSYGGVGNTIYF
TGTGCCAGCAGTTACGGCGGGGTTGGAAACACCATATATTTT
>NA|TRBV5-1|TRBJ2-5|NA
CASSPPQGGETQYF
TGCGCCAGCAGCCCCCCGCAAGGGGGAGAGACCCAGTACTTC
>few|TRBV7-8|TRBJ2-5|TRBD1
CASSYRSYRGRETQYF
TGTGCCAGCAGCTACCGATCCTACAGGGGCCGAGAGACCCAGTACTTC
>NA|TRBV11-2|TRBJ2-1|TRBD2
CASSLVALAGGSNEQFF
TGTGCCAGCAGCTTAGTGGCTTTAGCGGGGGGGAGCAATGAGCAGTTCTTC
>NA|TRBV12-3/TRBV12-4|TRBJ1-2|NA
CASSFTNYGYTF
TGTGCCAGCAGTTTTACTAACTATGGCTACACCTTC
>NA|TRBV7-8|TRBJ2-7|TRBD1
CASSFGTGGREQYF
TGTGCCAGCAGCTTCGGGACAGGGGGCCGCGAGCAGTACTTC
>NA|TRBV3-1/TRBV3-2|TRBJ2-7|NA
CASSTYLDSSYEQYF
TGTGCCAGCAGCACCTACCTCGACAGTTCCTACGAGCAGTACTTC
>NA|TRBV19|TRBJ1-1|NA
CASSRGAEAFF
TGTGCCAGTAGTCGGGGGGCGGAAGCTTTCTTT
>NA|TRBV9|TRBJ1-1|TRBD1
CASTATGLNTEAFF
TGTGCCAGCACCGCGACAGGGCTGAACACTGAAGCTTTCTTT
>few|TRBV3-1/TRBV3-2|TRBJ2-1|TRBD2
CASSSGTSDVNEQFF
TGTGCCAGCAGCTCAGGGACTAGCGATGTCAATGAGCAGTTCTTC
>NA|TRBV19|TRBJ1-5|NA
CASSILTGVGDQPQHF
TGTGCCAGTAGTATCCTAACGGGGGTTGGGGATCAGCCCCAGCATTTT
>NA|TRBV2|TRBJ2-7|NA
CASSEGVAVGEQYF
TGTGCCAGCAGTGAAGGGGTCGCGGTGGGCGAGCAGTACTTC
>NA|TRBV2|TRBJ2-5|NA
CASTRTAYSETQYF
TGTGCCAGCACCAGGACAGCCTATAGCGAGACCCAGTACTTC
>NA|TRBV12-3/TRBV12-4|TRBJ2-7|TRBD1
CASSSGGSYEQYF
TGTGCCAGCAGTTCAGGGGGATCCTACGAGCAGTACTTC
>NA|TRBV10-2|TRBJ1-5|NA
CASTNSRASNQPQHF
TGCGCCAGCACTAACAGCCGCGCGAGCAATCAGCCCCAGCATTTT
>NA|TRBV13|TRBJ2-1|NA
CASSPLYEQFF
TGTGCCAGCAGCCCCCTTTATGAGCAGTTCTTC
>NA|TRBV6-1|TRBJ2-7|NA
CASSEAYYSYEQYF
TGTGCCAGCAGTGAAGCGTACTATTCCTACGAGCAGTACTTC
>NA|TRBV7-2|TRBJ2-2|NA
CASSLRGSRELFF
TGTGCCAGCAGCTTAAGGGGGAGTCGGGAGCTGTTTTTT
>NA|TRBV27|TRBJ1-1|TRBD1
CASSAEHRGMNTEAFF
TGTGCCAGCAGTGCTGAGCACAGGGGAATGAACACTGAAGCTTTCTTT
>NA|TRBV24-1|TRBJ2-5|NA
CATSDQEAQYF
TGTGCCACCAGTGACCAAGAGGCCCAGTACTTC
>NA|TRBV5-1|TRBJ2-1|TRBD1
CASSVPGQLYNEQFF
TGCGCCAGCAGCGTGCCGGGACAGCTCTACAATGAGCAGTTCTTC
>NA|TRBV24-1|TRBJ2-3|TRBD2
CATSASGGADTQYF
TGTGCCACCAGTGCTAGCGGGGGGGCTGATACGCAGTATTTT